These 14 T cell receptor beta chains were sequenced from one sample in a study of T cells in Graves' hyperthyroidism and ophthalmopathy. Amplification yielded TCR beta CDR3 regions, with RNA transcripts as the source. A first-round RT-PCR of the TCR CDR3 used the HTBI primer set. TCRdb fed the multiplex PCR reads into MiXCR, producing one record per CDR3 protein. The sample holds about 180,000 distinct CDR3 sequences, about 18% seen once. The specimen sequenced was blood. These receptors were obtained from a woman aged 45-65 years with Graves' hyperthyroidism.

This clonotype was seen at least ten times. This chain links TRBV7-9 with TRBJ1-1; 7 nucleotides line up with TRBD1. This CDR3 is 14 amino acids long. Germline CDR1 is SEHNR and CDR2 is FQNEAQ (reference sequence). V lost 5 bases, J lost 1 base, and 4 bases stayed unmatched. The CDR3 DNA sequence: TGTGCCAGCAGCGGGCGACAGGGGAACACTGAAGCTTTCTTT. Amino acids: CASSGRQGNTEAFF.

A few counts support this clonotype. The gene calls are TRBV19 and TRBJ2-7, with 8 bases identical to TRBD1. J was trimmed by 6 bases and V by 6 bases; bases with no gene match: 7. CDR1 and CDR2 (germline): LNHDA, SQIVND (reference sequence). The CDR3 is made up of 13 amino acids. CDR3 bases: TGTGCCAGTAGAAACCGACAGGGGCTCGAGCAGTACTTC. Its translation is CASRNRQGLEQYF.

This clonotype was found many times. The V call is TRBV28, the J call TRBJ1-1, with D perhaps TRBD1 (6 bases). Per the germline V gene, CDR1 is MDHEN and CDR2 is SYDVKM. This CDR3 region has 13 residues. V lost 3 bases and J 4 bases, leaving 9 bases between the germline ends. CDR3 amino acids: CASSFRGVTEAFF. The CDR3 nucleotides read TGTGCCAGCAGTTTCAGGGGTGTCACTGAAGCTTTCTTT.

The chain employs TRBV2 and TRBJ1-2, with unresolved D. Trimming pared 5 bases from V and 2 bases from J, leaving 15 bases between. The CDR3 has 15 amino acids. The V gene's germline CDR1 is SNHLY and CDR2 FYNNEI. Here the CDR3 reads CASSKQGVGNYGYTF. The CDR3 coding sequence is TGTGCCAGCAGTAAGCAAGGTGTGGGGAACTATGGCTACACCTTC. The full variable domain, in which reference TRBV2 and TRBJ1-2 provide the parts outside the CDR3, is EPEVTQTPSHQVTQMGQEVILRCVPISNHLYFYWYRQILGQKVEFLVSFYNNEISEKSEIFDDQFSVERPDGSNFTLKIRSTKLEDSAMYFCASSKQGVGNYGYTFGSGTRLTVV.

Ten or more counts support this clonotype. This chain uses TRBV29-1 with TRBJ1-1; no clear D gene. The CDR3 is 13 residues long. Germline loops: CDR1 SQVTM, CDR2 ANQGSEA. Trimming shortened V by 7 bases and J by 1 base, and 13 bases separated the two germline ends. The CDR3 loop reads CSGRGMGNTEAFF. The CDR3 nucleotides read TGCAGCGGCAGAGGGATGGGGAACACTGAAGCTTTCTTT.

The V gene is TRBV3-1, the J gene TRBJ1-1; D is uncertain. The V end was cut by 1 base, the J end by 3 bases, with 6 bases between. This CDR3 is 13 amino acids long. CDR1 LGHDT and CDR2 YNNKEL come from the germline V gene (reference sequence). The CDR3 loop reads CASSQVPDTEAFF. The DNA of the CDR3 is TGTGCCAGCAGCCAAGTACCAGACACTGAAGCTTTCTTT.

This clonotype has a count of ten or more. V is TRBV7-3 and J is TRBJ1-6; D is perhaps TRBD1 (5 bases). V lost 4 bases and J 9 bases, leaving 10 bases between the germline ends. The germline V gene has CDR1 SGHTA and CDR2 FQGTGA. CDR3 length equals 13 residues. The CDR3 loop reads CASSSDGGSPLHF. The DNA of the CDR3 is TGTGCCAGCAGCTCAGATGGGGGTTCACCCCTCCACTTT.

This clonotype was detected many times. This rearrangement joins TRBV20-1 to TRBJ1-6, with D hard to call. V lost 7 bases and J 9 bases, leaving 22 bases between the germline ends. Germline loops: CDR1 DFQATT, CDR2 SNEGSKA (reference sequence). The CDR3 length is 15 residues. The CDR3 DNA follows: TGCAGTGTAAAATTTCCGCCCGGAAAGGGTTCACCCCTCCACTTT. It translates to CSVKFPPGKGSPLHF.

This clonotype appeared many times. The CDR3 protein is CASSPGLAGGWGTQYF. The CDR3 DNA sequence: TGTGCCAGCTCCCCCGGACTAGCGGGGGGGTGGGGCACGCAGTATTTT. This chain connects TRBV28 to TRBJ2-3, with TRBD2 matching over 15 bases. Trimming took 8 bases from V and 9 from J; bases not matched to a gene: 12. Per germline, CDR1 MDHEN and CDR2 SYDVKM. The length of the CDR3 is 16 residues. Drawing the rest from reference TRBV28 and TRBJ2-3, the complete variable domain is DVKVTQSSRYLVKRTGEKVFLECVQDMDHENMFWYRQDPGLGLRLIYFSYDVKMKEKGDIPEGYSVSREKKERFSLILESASTNQTSMYLCASSPGLAGGWGTQYFGPGTRLTVL.

This clonotype came up many times. This chain links TRBV6-5 with TRBJ1-5, with D maybe TRBD1 (5 bases). The V gene lost 2 bases and the J gene lost 4 bases, with 9 bases spanning the gap. The length of the CDR3 is 14 residues. Germline CDR1 MNHEY, CDR2 SVGAGI. CDR3 coding DNA: TGTGCCAGCAGTTACGCTCAGGGAAATCAGCCCCAGCATTTT. Protein product: CASSYAQGNQPQHF.

This sequence joins TRBV7-2 and TRBJ2-2, with 10 positions matching TRBD1. Germline loops: CDR1 SGHTA, CDR2 FQGNSA. Trimming cost V 1 base and J 6 bases; bases outside gene matches: 2. The CDR3 totals 15 residues. CDR3 DNA sequence: TGTGCCAGCAGCTTAGGGACAGGGGGAGCCGGGGAGCTGTTTTTT. As protein: CASSLGTGGAGELFF.

This clonotype has ten or more counts. This chain connects TRBV9 to TRBJ1-6; D uncertain. Looked up from germline, CDR1 is SGDLS and CDR2 is YYNGEE. V was cut by 5 bases and J by 10 bases, with 16 bases left in between. This CDR3 has 14 residues. The CDR3 DNA sequence: TGTGCCAGCAGTGAGAAAGTTGGAAGCTCACCCCTCCACTTT. Translated, it gives CASSEKVGSSPLHF.

This clonotype was detected ten times or more. This chain links TRBV6-4 with TRBJ2-2; D gene unclear. The CDR3 has 14 residues. V lost 6 bases, J lost 1 base, and 9 bases lay in between. Per the germline V gene, CDR1 is MRHNA and CDR2 is SNTAGT. CDR3 amino acids: CASRSYLNTGELFF. CDR3 nucleotides: TGTGCCAGCAGAAGTTATCTGAACACCGGGGAGCTGTTTTTT.

This clonotype was counted at least ten times. The rearrangement uses TRBV3-1 and TRBJ2-3, with D perhaps matching TRBD2 (7 bases). The V gene's germline CDR1 is LGHDT and CDR2 YNNKEL (reference sequence). The V and J ends lost 2 bases and 8 bases respectively, with 14 bases between them. This CDR3 comprises 14 residues. CDR3 amino acids: CASSQRGGGVTQYF. CDR3 bases: TGTGCCAGCAGCCAAAGGGGGGGCGGCGTTACGCAGTATTTT.